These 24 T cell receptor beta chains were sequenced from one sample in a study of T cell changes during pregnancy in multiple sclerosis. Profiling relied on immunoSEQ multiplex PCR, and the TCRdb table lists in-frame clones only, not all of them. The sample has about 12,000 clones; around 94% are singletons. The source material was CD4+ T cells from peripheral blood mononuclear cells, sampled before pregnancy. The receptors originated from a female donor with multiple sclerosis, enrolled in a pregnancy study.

The CDR3 sequence is CASSQALGTDTQYF. CDR3 nucleotide sequence: TGTGCCAGCAGCCAAGCCCTCGGCACAGATACGCAGTATTTT. J is TRBJ2-3 and V is TRBV4-2, with no clear D. V was shortened by 1 base and J by 1 base, with 6 bases between the two germline ends. This CDR3 is built from 14 residues. Germline values: CDR1 LGHNA, CDR2 YNFKEQ.

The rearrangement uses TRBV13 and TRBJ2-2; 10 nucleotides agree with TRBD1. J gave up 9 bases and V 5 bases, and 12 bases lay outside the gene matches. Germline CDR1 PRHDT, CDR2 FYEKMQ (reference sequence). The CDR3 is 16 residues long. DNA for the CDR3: TGTGCCAGCAGCCCCCGTCCGGGACAGGGGACCCGGGAGCTGTTTTTT. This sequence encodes CASSPRPGQGTRELFF.

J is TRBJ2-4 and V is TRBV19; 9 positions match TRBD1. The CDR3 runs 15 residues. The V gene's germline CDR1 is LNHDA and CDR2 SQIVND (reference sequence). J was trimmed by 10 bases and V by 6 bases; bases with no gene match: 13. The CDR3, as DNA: TGTGCCAGTAGGGAGGCCGGGACAGGGAAGGCGATTCAGTACTTC. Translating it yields CASREAGTGKAIQYF.

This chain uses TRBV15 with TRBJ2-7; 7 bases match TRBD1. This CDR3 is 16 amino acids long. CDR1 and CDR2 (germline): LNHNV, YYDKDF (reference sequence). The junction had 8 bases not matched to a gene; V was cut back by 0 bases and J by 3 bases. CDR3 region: CATSREPGQLGYEQYF. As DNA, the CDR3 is TGTGCCACCAGCAGAGAGCCGGGACAGCTAGGCTACGAGCAGTACTTC. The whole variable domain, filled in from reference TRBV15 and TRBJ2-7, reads DAMVIQNPRYQVTQFGKPVTLSCSQTLNHNVMYWYQQKSSQAPKLLFHYYDKDFNNEADTPDNFQSRRPNTSFCFLDIRSPGLGDTAMYLCATSREPGQLGYEQYFGPGTRLTVT.

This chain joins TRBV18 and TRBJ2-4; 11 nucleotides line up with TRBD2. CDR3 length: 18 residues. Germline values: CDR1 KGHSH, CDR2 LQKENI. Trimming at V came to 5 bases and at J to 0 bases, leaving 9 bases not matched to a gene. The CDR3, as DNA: TGTGCCAGCTCAACCGGGACTAGCGGACTACTAGCCAAAAACATTCAGTACTTC. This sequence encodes CASSTGTSGLLAKNIQYF.

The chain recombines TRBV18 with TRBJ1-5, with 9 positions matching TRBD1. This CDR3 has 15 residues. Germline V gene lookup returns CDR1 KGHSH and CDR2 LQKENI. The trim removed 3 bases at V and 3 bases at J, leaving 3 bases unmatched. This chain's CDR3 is CASSPGTGINQPQHF. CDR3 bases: TGTGCCAGCTCACCCGGGACAGGGATCAATCAGCCCCAGCATTTT.

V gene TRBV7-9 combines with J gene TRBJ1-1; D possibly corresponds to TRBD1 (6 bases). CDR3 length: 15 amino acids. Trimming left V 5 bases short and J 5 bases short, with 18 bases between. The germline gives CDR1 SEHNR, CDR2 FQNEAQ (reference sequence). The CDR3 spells CASSLKGFQGTEAFF. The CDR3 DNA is TGTGCCAGCAGCCTTAAGGGATTCCAGGGGACTGAAGCTTTCTTT.

This CDR3 is CASSERTTRYNEQFF. CDR3 nucleotide sequence: TGTGCCAGCAGTGAACGGACTACCCGGTACAATGAGCAGTTCTTC. This chain links TRBV2 with TRBJ2-1, with a possible D match to TRBD2 (6 bases). CDR3 size: 15 residues. Germline V gene data show CDR1 as SNHLY and CDR2 as FYNNEI. Between the trimmed V and J ends, which lost 2 bases and 4 bases, there was a span of 12 bases.

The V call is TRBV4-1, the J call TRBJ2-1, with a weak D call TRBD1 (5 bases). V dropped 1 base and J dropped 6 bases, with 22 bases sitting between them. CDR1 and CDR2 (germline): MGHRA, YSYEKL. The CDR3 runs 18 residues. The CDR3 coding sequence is TGCGCCAGCAGCCAAGTCCGATCCGGCCTTAGGACACCCAATGAGCAGTTCTTC. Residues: CASSQVRSGLRTPNEQFF.

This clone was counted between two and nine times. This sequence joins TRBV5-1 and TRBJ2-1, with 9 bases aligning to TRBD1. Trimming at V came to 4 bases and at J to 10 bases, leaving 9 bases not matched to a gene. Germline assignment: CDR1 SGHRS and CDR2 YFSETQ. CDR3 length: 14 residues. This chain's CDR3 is CASSHSQGAGEQFF. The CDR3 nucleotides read TGCGCCAGCAGCCACTCACAGGGGGCTGGGGAGCAGTTCTTC.

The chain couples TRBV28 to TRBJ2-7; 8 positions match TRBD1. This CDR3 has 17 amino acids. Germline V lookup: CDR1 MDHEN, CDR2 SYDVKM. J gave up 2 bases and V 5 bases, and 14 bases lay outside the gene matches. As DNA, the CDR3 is TGTGCCAGCAGTCCCATGGGGGCAGGGGGCCGAACCTACGAGCAGTACTTC. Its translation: CASSPMGAGGRTYEQYF.

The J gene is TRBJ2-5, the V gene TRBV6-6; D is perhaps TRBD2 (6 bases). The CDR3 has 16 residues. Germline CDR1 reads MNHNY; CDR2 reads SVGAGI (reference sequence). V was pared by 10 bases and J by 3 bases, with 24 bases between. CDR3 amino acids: CAITLDWSAGKETQYF. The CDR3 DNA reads TGTGCCATCACACTAGATTGGTCGGCGGGGAAAGAGACCCAGTACTTC.

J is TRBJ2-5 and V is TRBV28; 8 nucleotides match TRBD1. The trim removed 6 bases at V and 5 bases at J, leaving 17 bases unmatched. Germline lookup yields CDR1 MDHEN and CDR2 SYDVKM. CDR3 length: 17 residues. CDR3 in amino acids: CASRRATRTGTFETQYF. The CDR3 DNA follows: TGTGCCAGCAGACGCGCAACTAGGACAGGGACTTTCGAGACCCAGTACTTC.

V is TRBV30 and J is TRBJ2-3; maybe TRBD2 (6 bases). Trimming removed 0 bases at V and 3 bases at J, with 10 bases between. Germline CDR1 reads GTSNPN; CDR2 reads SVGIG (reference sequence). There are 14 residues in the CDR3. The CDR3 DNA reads TGTGCCTGGAGTGTGCGCGGGGTTACAGATACGCAGTATTTT. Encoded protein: CAWSVRGVTDTQYF.

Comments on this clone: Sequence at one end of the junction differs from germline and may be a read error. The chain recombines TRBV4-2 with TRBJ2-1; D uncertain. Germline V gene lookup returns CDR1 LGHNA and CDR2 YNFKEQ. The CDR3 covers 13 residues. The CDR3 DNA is TGTGCCAGCAGTCAAGGAGTTGACAATGAGCAGTTCTTC. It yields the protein CASSQGVDNEQFF.

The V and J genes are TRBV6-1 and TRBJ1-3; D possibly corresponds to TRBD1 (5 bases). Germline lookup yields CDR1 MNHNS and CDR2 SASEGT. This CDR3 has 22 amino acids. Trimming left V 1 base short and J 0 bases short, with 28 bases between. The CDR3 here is CASSEVPHAGPMLPTSGNTIYF. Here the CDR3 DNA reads TGTGCCAGCAGTGAAGTTCCCCACGCAGGGCCTATGTTACCGACCTCTGGAAACACCATATATTTT.

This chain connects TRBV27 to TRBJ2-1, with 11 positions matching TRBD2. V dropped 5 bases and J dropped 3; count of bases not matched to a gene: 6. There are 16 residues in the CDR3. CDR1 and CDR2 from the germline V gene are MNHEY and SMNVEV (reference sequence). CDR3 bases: TGTGCCAGCAGTCCGAGGGGGACTAGCGGCTACAATGAGCAGTTCTTC. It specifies CASSPRGTSGYNEQFF.

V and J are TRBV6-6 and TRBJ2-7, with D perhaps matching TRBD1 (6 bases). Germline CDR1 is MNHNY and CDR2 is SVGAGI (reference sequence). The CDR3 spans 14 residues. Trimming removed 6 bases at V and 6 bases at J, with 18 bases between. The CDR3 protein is CASSTEGGTGEQYF. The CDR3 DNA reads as TGTGCCAGCAGCACCGAAGGGGGAACGGGCGAGCAGTACTTC.

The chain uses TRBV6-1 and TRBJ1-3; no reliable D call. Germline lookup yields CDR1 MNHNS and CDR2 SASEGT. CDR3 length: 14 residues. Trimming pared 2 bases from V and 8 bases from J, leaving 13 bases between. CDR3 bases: TGTGCCAGCAGTGAAAGAGGAGGTCGGGACACCATATATTTT. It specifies CASSERGGRDTIYF.

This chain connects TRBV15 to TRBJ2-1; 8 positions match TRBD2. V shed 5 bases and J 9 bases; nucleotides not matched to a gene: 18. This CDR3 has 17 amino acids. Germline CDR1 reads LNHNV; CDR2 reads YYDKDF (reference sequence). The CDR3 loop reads CATSLRPMGLVFSEQFF. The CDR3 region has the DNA TGTGCCACCAGCCTCCGCCCCATGGGACTAGTGTTTAGTGAGCAGTTCTTC.

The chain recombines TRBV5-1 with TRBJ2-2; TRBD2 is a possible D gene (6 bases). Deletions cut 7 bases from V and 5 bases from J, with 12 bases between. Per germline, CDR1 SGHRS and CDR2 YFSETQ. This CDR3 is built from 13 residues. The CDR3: CASGTGWTGELFF. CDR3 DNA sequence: TGCGCCAGCGGGACTGGTTGGACCGGGGAGCTGTTTTTT.

The CDR3 region is CASSPTGTGAIRYF. The CDR3 DNA follows: TGTGCCAGCAGCCCGACCGGGACAGGGGCCATTCGCTACTTC. This chain connects TRBV7-3 to TRBJ2-7; 10 bases map to TRBD1. Germline CDR1 is SGHTA and CDR2 is FQGTGA. This CDR3 is built from 14 residues. Trimming cost V 5 bases and J 13 bases; bases outside gene matches: 14.

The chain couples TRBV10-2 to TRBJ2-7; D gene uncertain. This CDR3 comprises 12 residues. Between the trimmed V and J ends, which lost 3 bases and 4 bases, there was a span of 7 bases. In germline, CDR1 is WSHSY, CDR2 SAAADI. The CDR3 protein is CASSEGGYEQYF. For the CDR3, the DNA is TGCGCCAGCAGTGAAGGCGGATACGAGCAGTACTTC.

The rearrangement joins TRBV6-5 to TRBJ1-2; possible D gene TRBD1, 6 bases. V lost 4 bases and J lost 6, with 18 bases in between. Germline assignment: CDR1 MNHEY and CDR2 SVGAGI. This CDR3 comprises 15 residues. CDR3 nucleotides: TGTGCCAGCAGTTCTCCCACTTCGGGGGGCAATGGCTACACCTTC. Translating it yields CASSSPTSGGNGYTF.